This T cell receptor (beta chain) was sequenced in a study of OX40 agonist ivuxolimab in advanced cancers. About the research overall: Ivuxolimab, an antibody acting as an agonist of OX40 (CD134), was used to treat patients.

The sampling schedule covered blood at baseline, cycle 4 day 1, and cycle 7 day 1. Sequencing was performed with immunoSEQ multiplex PCR; in TCRdb, only in-frame clones are kept and a portion is missing. The sample includes tens of thousands of clones, approximately 90% of them seen just once. Study results and caveats: Blood T cells, both CD4+ and CD8+, expanded clonally by week 6 at 0.1 to 3.0 mg/kg.

As concerns this clone: What it recognizes is unknown.

Germline V gene sequence: CDR1 LNHDA, CDR2 SQIVND (reference sequence). The CDR3 has 16 residues. Trimming took 2 bases from V and 9 from J; bases not matched to a gene: 12. This rearrangement joins TRBV19 to TRBJ2-1; 8 bases align to TRBD2. The sequences come from CD4+ or CD8+ T cells sorted from blood, collected in a trial of the OX40 agonist ivuxolimab. The receptor's source is an adult with an advanced solid tumor such as melanoma, head and neck, liver or kidney cancer. CDR3 DNA sequence: TGTGCCAGTAGTATAACGGCCTTCGCGGGAGGAGGTGAGCAGTTCTTC. Amino acids: CASSITAFAGGGEQFF.